This T cell receptor beta chain was documented in a study of patients and donors after allogeneic stem cell transplantation. The CDR3 consists of 13 residues. V was pared by 0 bases and J by 10 bases, with 10 bases between. Germline V gene sequence: CDR1 LNHNV, CDR2 YYDKDF (reference sequence). TCRdb fed the RT-PCR reads into MiXCR, producing one record per CDR3 protein. This sample has roughly 190,000 distinct CDR3 sequences, with roughly two fifths found just once. Material for sequencing was blood, either unsorted or a sorted T cell fraction (not recorded which). The chain recombines TRBV15 with TRBJ2-1; D possibly corresponds to TRBD2 (5 bases). The sequence was collected from a human donor who was either an allogeneic HSCT recipient or a stem cell or donor lymphocyte infusion donor (not recorded which). It is not recorded whose cells these are; they may come from a transplant donor. The CDR3 sequence: CATSREARVEQFF. DNA for the CDR3: TGTGCCACCAGCAGAGAGGCGAGGGTGGAGCAGTTCTTC.